This T cell receptor beta chain was captured in a study of shared clonotypes between healthy human individuals. Study background: Each donor had three CD4 naive, three CD4 memory, two CD8 naive and one CD8 memory plate. Study-wide points: Shared clonotypes across all four donors exceeded non-shared ones in generation probability.

Germline V gene data show CDR1 as MDHEN and CDR2 as SYDVKM. Trimming removed 8 bases from V and 3 bases from J, with 15 bases in between. The CDR3 loop spans 14 amino acids. In the case of this clone: Its antigen is as yet unknown.

Assay execution took place at the deep level. Sequencing used immunoSEQ multiplex PCR; TCRdb keeps in-frame clones, though not all of them. The repertoire includes roughly 640,000 clones, about 74% of them detected once, and 1.5% to 2% sits in the top ten. Division of CD4+ cells produced a CD45RA+ naive subset and a CD45RA-negative memory subset. This receptor was identified in a young woman in good health. The specimen sequenced was memory CD4+ T cells sorted from blood. Sample subset: CD45RA-negative fraction. V is TRBV28 and J is TRBJ2-3; maybe TRBD2 (5 bases). The CDR3 loop reads CASLNADWTDTQYF. The CDR3, as DNA: TGTGCCAGCCTCAATGCGGACTGGACAGATACGCAGTATTTT.